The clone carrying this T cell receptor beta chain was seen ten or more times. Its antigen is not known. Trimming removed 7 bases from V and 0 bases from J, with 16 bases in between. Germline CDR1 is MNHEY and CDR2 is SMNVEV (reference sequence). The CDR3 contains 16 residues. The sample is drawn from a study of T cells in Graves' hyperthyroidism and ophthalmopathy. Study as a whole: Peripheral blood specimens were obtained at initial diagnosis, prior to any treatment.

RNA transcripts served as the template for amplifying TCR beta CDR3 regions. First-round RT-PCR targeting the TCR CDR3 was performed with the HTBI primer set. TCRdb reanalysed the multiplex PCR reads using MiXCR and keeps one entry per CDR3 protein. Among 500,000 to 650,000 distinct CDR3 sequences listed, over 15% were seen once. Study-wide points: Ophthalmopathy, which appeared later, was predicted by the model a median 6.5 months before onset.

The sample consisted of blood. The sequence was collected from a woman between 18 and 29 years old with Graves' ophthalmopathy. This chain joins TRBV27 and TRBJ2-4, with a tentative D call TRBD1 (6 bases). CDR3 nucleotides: TGTGCCAGCACAACACAGGGTGACCTAGCCAAAAACATTCAGTACTTC. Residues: CASTTQGDLAKNIQYF.